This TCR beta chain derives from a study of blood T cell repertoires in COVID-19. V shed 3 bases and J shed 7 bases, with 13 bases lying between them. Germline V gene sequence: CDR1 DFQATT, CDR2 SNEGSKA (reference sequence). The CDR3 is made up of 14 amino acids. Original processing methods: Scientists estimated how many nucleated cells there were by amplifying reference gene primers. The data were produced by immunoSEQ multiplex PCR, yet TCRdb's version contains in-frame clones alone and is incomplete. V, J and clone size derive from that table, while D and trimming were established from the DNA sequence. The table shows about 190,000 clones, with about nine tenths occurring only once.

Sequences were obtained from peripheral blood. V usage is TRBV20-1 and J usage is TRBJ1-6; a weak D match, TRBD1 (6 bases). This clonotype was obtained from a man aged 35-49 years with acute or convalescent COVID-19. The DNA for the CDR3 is TGCAGTGCTAGTGCAGGGGCAGGGAATTCACCCCTCCACTTT. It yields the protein CSASAGAGNSPLHF.